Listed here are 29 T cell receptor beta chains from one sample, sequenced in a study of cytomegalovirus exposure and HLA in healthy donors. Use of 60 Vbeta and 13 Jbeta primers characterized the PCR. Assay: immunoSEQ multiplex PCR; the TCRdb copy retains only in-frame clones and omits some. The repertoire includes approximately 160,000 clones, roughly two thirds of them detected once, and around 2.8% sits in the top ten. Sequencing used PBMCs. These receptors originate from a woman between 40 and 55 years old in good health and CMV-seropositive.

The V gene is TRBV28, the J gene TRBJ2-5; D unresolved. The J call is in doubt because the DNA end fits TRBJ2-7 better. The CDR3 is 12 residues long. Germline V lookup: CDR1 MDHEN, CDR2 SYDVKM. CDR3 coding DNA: TGTGCCAGTTACAGTGTCTCCTACGAGCAGTACTTC. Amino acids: CASYSVSYEQYF.

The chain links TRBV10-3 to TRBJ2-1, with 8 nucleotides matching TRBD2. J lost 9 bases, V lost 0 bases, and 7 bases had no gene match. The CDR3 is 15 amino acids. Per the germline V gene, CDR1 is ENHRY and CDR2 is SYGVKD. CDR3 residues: CAISESASGSGEQFF. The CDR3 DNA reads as TGTGCCATCAGTGAGTCGGCTAGCGGGTCGGGTGAGCAGTTCTTC.

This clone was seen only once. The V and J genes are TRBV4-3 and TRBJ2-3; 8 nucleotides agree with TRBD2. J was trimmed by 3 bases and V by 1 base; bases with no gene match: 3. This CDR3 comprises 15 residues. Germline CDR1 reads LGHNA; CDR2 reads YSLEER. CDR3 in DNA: TGCGCCAGCAGCCAAGGAGCGGGAGTTACAGATACGCAGTATTTT. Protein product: CASSQGAGVTDTQYF.

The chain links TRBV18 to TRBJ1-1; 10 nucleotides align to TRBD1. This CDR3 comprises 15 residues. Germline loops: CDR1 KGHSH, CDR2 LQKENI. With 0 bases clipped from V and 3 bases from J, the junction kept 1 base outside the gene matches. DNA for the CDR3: TGTGCCAGCTCACCACCCGGACAGGGGGACACTGAAGCTTTCTTT. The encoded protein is CASSPPGQGDTEAFF.

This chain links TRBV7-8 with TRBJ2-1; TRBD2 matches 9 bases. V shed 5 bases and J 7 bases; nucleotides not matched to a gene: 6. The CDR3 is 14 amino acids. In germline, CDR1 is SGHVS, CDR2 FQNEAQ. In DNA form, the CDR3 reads TGTGCCAGCAGCAACCTAGCGGGGCAAAATGAGCAGTTCTTC. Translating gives CASSNLAGQNEQFF.

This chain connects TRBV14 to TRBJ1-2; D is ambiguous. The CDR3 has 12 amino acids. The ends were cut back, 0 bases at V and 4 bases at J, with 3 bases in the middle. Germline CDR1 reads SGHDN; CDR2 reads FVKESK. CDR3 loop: CASSQDRYGYTF. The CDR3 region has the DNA TGTGCCAGCAGCCAAGACCGCTATGGCTACACCTTC.

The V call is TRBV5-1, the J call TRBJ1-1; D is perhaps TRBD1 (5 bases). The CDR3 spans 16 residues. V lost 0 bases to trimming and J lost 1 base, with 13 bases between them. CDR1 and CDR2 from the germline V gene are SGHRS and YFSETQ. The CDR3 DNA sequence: TGCGCCAGCAGCTTGGATGTAGGAGGGACGAACACTGAAGCTTTCTTT. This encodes CASSLDVGGTNTEAFF.

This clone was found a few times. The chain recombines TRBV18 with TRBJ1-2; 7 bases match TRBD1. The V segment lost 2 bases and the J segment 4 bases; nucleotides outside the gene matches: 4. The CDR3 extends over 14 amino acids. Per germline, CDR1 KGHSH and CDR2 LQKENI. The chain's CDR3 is CASSPTGEIYGYTF. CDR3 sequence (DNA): TGTGCCAGCTCACCAACAGGGGAAATCTATGGCTACACCTTC.

In DNA form, the CDR3 reads TGCGCCAGCAGCTCACGAACAGGGGGCCTTGATCAGCGGGGGGGCCTCTACGAGCAGTACTTC. Amino acids: CASSSRTGGLDQRGGLYEQYF. The chain combines TRBV5-1 with TRBJ2-7; D possibly corresponds to TRBD2 (10 bases). The CDR3 sequence is 21 residues long. V lost 3 bases and J lost 3, with 34 bases in between. Germline lookup yields CDR1 SGHRS and CDR2 YFSETQ.

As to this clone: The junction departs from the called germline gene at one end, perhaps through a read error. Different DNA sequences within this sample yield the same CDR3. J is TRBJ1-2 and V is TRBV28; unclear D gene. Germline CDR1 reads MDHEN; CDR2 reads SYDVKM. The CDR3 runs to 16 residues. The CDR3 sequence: CASSFFTLQVDYGYTF. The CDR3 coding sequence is TGTGCCAGCAGTTTTTTTACTCTCCAGGTGGACTATGGCTACACCTTT.

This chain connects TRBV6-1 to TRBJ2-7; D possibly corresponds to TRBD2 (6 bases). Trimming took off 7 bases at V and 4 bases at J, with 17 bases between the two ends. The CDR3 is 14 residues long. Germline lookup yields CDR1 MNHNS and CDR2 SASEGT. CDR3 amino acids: CASTPWAGMYEQYF. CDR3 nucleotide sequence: TGTGCCAGCACTCCGTGGGCGGGAATGTACGAGCAGTACTTC.

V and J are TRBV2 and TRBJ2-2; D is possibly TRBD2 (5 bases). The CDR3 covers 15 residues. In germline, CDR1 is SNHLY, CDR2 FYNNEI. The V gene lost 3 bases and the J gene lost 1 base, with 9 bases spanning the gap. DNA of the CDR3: TGTGCCAGCAGTGAGGGAGAACTGAACACCGGGGAGCTGTTTTTT. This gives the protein CASSEGELNTGELFF. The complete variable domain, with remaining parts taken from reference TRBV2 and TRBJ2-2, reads EPEVTQTPSHQVTQMGQEVILRCVPISNHLYFYWYRQILGQKVEFLVSFYNNEISEKSEIFDDQFSVERPDGSNFTLKIRSTKLEDSAMYFCASSEGELNTGELFFGEGSRLTVL.

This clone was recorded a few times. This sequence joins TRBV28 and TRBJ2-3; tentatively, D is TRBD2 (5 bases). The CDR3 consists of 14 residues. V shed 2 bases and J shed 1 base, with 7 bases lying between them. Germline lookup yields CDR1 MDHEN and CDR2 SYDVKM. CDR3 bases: TGTGCCAGCAGTTTAGGTAGCGGCACAGATACGCAGTATTTT. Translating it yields CASSLGSGTDTQYF.

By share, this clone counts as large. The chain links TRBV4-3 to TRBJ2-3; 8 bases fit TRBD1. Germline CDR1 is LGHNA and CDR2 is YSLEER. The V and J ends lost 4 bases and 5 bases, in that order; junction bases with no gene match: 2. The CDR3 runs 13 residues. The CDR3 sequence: CASSPTGEDTQYF. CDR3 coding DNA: TGCGCCAGCAGCCCGACAGGGGAAGATACGCAGTATTTT.

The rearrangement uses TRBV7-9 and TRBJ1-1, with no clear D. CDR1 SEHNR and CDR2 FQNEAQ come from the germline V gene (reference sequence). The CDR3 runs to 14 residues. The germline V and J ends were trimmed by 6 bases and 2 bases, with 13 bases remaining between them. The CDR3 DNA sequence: TGTGCCAGCAGTCAAATGCGGGGAAACACTGAAGCTTTCTTT. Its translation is CASSQMRGNTEAFF. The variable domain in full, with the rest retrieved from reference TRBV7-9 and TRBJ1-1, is DTGVSQNPRHKITKRGQNVTFRCDPISEHNRLYWYRQTLGQGPEFLTYFQNEAQLEKSRLLSDRFSAERPKGSFSTLEIQRTEQGDSAMYLCASSQMRGNTEAFFGQGTRLTVV.

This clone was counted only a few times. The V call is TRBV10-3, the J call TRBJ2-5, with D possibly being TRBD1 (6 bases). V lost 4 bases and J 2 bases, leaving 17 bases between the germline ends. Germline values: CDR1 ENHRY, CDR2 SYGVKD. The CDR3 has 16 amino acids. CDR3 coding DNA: TGTGCCATCAGTGGGTCCGGGACAACTTCTCAAGAGACCCAGTACTTC. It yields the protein CAISGSGTTSQETQYF.

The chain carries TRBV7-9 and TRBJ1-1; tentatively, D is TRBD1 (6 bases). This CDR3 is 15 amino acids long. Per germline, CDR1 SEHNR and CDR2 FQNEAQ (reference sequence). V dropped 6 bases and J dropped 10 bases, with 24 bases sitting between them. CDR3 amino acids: CASSFLGAGEVLAFF. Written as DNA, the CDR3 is TGTGCCAGCAGTTTCCTTGGAGCAGGGGAAGTATTAGCTTTCTTT.

The CDR3 sequence: CASSLNSGHTDTQYF. DNA of the CDR3: TGTGCCAGCAGCTTAAATTCAGGTCACACAGATACGCAGTATTTT. The V and J genes are TRBV7-3 and TRBJ2-3; D is ambiguous. V dropped 1 base and J dropped 2 bases, with 10 bases sitting between them. The germline gives CDR1 SGHTA, CDR2 FQGTGA. The CDR3 has 15 amino acids.

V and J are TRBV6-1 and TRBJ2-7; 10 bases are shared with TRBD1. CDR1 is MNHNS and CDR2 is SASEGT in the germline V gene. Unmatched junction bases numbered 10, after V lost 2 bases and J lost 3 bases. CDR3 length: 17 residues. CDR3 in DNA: TGTGCCAGCAGTGAAACGAGGTGGGGACAGGGGCACTACGAGCAGTACTTC. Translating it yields CASSETRWGQGHYEQYF.

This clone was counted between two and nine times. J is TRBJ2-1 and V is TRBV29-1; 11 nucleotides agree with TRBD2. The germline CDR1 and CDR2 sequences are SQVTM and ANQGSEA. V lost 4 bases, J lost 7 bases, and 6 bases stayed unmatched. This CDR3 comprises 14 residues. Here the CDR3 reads CSVGLRLAGNEQFF. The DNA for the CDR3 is TGCAGCGTTGGCCTCCGACTAGCGGGAAATGAGCAGTTCTTC.

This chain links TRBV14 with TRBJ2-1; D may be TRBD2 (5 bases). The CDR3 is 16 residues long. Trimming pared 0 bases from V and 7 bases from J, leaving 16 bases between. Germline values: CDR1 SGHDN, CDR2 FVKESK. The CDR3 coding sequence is TGTGCCAGCAGCCAAGATACGGTTCTAGCAATGAATGAGCAGTTCTTC. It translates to CASSQDTVLAMNEQFF.

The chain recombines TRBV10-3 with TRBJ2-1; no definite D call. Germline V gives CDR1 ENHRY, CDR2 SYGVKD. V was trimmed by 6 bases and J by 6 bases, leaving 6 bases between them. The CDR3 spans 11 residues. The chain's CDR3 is CAIRGSNEQFF. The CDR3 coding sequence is TGTGCCATCAGGGGCTCCAATGAGCAGTTCTTC.

The CDR3 DNA reads TGTGCCAGCAGGGGGACAGGGGGCAAGAGGAACACCATATATTTT. Protein: CASRGTGGKRNTIYF. The chain has TRBV6-5 and TRBJ1-3; 12 bases align to TRBD1. V trimming: 6 bases; J trimming: 7 bases; junction bases outside the gene matches: 7. In germline, CDR1 is MNHEY, CDR2 SVGAGI. The CDR3 has 15 residues.

The CDR3 DNA reads as TGTGCCAGCAGAGGGACAGGGGGCGGTGAGACCCAGTACTTC. Translating gives CASRGTGGGETQYF. The rearrangement joins TRBV5-6 to TRBJ2-5, with 12 bases lining up with TRBD1. The germline CDR1 and CDR2 sequences are SGHDT and YYEEEE. With V trimmed by 5 bases and J by 5 bases, 4 bases remained unmatched. This CDR3 has 14 amino acids.

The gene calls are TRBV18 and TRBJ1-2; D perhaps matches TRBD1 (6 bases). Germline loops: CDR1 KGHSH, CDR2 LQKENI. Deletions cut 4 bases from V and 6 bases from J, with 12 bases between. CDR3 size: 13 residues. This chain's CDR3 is CASSLQGWDGYTF. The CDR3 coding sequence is TGTGCCAGCTCACTACAGGGTTGGGATGGCTACACCTTC. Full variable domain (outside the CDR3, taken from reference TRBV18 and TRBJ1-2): NAGVMQNPRHLVRRRGQEARLRCSPMKGHSHVYWYRQLPEEGLKFMVYLQKENIIDESGMPKERFSAEFPKEGPSILRIQQVVRGDSAAYFCASSLQGWDGYTFGSGTRLTVV.

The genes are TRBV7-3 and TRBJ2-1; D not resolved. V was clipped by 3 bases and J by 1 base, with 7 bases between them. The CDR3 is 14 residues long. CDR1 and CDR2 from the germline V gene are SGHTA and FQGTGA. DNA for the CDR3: TGTGCCAGCAGCTTGACTTTTTCCTACAATGAGCAGTTCTTC. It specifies CASSLTFSYNEQFF.

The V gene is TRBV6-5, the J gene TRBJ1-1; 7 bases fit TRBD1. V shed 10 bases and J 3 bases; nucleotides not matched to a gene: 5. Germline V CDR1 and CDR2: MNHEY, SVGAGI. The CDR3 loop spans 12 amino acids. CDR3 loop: CAIGGWDTEAFF. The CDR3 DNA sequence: TGTGCCATAGGGGGCTGGGACACTGAAGCTTTCTTT.

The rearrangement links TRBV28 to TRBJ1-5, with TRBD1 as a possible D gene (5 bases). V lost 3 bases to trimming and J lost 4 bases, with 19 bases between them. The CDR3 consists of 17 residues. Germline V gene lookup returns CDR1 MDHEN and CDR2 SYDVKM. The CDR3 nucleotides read TGTGCCAGCAGTTTCCCGGAAGGGCAGGGTGTAAATCAGCCCCAGCATTTT. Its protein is CASSFPEGQGVNQPQHF. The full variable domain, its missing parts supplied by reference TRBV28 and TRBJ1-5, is DVKVTQSSRYLVKRTGEKVFLECVQDMDHENMFWYRQDPGLGLRLIYFSYDVKMKEKGDIPEGYSVSREKKERFSLILESASTNQTSMYLCASSFPEGQGVNQPQHFGDGTRLSIL.

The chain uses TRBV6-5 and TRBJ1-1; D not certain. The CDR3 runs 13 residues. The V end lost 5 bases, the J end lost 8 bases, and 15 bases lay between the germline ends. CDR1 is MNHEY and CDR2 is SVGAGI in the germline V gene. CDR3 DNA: TGTGCCAGCAGTCCTCCAATTGGGAGAGAAGCTTTCTTT. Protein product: CASSPPIGREAFF.